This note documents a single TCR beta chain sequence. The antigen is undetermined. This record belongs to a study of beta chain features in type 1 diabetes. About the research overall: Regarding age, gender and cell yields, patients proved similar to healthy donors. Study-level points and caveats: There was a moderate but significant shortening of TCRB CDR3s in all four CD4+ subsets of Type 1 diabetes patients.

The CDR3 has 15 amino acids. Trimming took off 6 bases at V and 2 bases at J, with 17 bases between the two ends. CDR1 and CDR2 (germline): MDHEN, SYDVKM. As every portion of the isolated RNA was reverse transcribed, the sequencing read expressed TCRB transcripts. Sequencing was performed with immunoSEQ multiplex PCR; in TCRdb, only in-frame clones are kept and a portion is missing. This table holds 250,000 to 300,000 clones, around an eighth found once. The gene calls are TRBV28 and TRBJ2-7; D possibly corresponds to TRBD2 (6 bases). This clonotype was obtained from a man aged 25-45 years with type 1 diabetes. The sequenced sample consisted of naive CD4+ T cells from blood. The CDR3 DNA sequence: TGTGCCAGCAGCTTCTCGGGAGCGGATACCTACGAGCAGTACTTC. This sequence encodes CASSFSGADTYEQYF.